These 6 T cell receptor beta chains came from one sample sequenced in a study of Graves' ophthalmopathy and Graves' hyperthyroidism. Using RNA transcripts, the TCR beta CDR3 regions were amplified. A first-round RT-PCR used HTBI primers, followed by a second-round multiplex PCR. One entry per CDR3 protein results from TCRdb running MiXCR on the multiplex PCR reads. Of 1 million to 1.3 million distinct CDR3 sequences detected, about 36% appear once; the ten largest clones hold roughly 10%. The sample taken for sequencing was peripheral blood or thyroid tissue (not recorded which). These receptors originate from an adult man with Graves' hyperthyroidism.

This clonotype came up a few times. The chain has TRBV19 and TRBJ1-5; a possible D gene is TRBD1 (5 bases). Trimming stripped 11 bases from V and 1 base from J, with 24 bases between. CDR3 size: 17 residues. Germline CDR1 is LNHDA and CDR2 is SQIVND (reference sequence). The chain's CDR3 is CAWSGHRGPYSNQPQHF. CDR3 sequence (DNA): TGTGCCTGGAGTGGACATCGGGGACCCTACAGCAATCAGCCCCAGCATTTT.

This clonotype was recorded at least ten times. This chain links TRBV5-1 with TRBJ1-3, with a possible D match to TRBD1 (6 bases). The CDR3 totals 13 residues. Trimming stripped 5 bases from V and 2 bases from J, with 8 bases between. Per the germline V gene, CDR1 is SGHRS and CDR2 is YFSETQ. In DNA form, the CDR3 reads TGCGCCAGCAGATCAGGGGCTGGAAACACCATATATTTT. It translates to CASRSGAGNTIYF.

This clonotype was observed many times. The chain carries TRBV10-3 and TRBJ1-4; 10 bases fit TRBD1. CDR1 and CDR2 (germline): ENHRY, SYGVKD. V was pared by 8 bases and J by 7 bases, with 10 bases of the junction left unmatched. The CDR3 length is 15 residues. The CDR3 loop reads CAIGAGTGAFEKLFF. CDR3 coding DNA: TGTGCCATCGGAGCCGGGACAGGGGCATTTGAAAAACTGTTTTTT.

Details on this clonotype: A much larger clonotype is one base distant, so this may be a read error. The chain uses TRBV5-1 and TRBJ2-5, with a possible D match to TRBD1 (8 bases). Germline lookup yields CDR1 SGHRS and CDR2 YFSETQ. The CDR3 length is 16 residues. CDR3 region: CASSTTGGAARETQYF. As DNA, the CDR3 is TGTGCCAGCAGCACTACAGGGGGGGCAGCCCGAGAGACCCAGTACTTC.

The sample holds many counts of this clonotype. The chain recombines TRBV2 with TRBJ2-7; D gene uncertain. The CDR3 sequence is 13 residues long. From germline, CDR1 is SNHLY and CDR2 FYNNEI. Deletions cut 10 bases from V and 0 bases from J, with 13 bases between. The chain's CDR3 is CATFAEASYEQYF. The CDR3 DNA follows: TGTGCCACCTTTGCGGAAGCCTCCTACGAGCAGTACTTC.

In this sample, this clonotype turned up many times. The V call is TRBV10-3, the J call TRBJ2-7; no clear D. In germline, CDR1 is ENHRY, CDR2 SYGVKD. The ends were cut back, 2 bases at V and 0 bases at J, with 11 bases in the middle. The length of the CDR3 is 15 residues. The DNA for the CDR3 is TGTGCCATCAGTGAGGTGGCAGTAACCTCCTACGAGCAGTACTTC. Translation: CAISEVAVTSYEQYF.